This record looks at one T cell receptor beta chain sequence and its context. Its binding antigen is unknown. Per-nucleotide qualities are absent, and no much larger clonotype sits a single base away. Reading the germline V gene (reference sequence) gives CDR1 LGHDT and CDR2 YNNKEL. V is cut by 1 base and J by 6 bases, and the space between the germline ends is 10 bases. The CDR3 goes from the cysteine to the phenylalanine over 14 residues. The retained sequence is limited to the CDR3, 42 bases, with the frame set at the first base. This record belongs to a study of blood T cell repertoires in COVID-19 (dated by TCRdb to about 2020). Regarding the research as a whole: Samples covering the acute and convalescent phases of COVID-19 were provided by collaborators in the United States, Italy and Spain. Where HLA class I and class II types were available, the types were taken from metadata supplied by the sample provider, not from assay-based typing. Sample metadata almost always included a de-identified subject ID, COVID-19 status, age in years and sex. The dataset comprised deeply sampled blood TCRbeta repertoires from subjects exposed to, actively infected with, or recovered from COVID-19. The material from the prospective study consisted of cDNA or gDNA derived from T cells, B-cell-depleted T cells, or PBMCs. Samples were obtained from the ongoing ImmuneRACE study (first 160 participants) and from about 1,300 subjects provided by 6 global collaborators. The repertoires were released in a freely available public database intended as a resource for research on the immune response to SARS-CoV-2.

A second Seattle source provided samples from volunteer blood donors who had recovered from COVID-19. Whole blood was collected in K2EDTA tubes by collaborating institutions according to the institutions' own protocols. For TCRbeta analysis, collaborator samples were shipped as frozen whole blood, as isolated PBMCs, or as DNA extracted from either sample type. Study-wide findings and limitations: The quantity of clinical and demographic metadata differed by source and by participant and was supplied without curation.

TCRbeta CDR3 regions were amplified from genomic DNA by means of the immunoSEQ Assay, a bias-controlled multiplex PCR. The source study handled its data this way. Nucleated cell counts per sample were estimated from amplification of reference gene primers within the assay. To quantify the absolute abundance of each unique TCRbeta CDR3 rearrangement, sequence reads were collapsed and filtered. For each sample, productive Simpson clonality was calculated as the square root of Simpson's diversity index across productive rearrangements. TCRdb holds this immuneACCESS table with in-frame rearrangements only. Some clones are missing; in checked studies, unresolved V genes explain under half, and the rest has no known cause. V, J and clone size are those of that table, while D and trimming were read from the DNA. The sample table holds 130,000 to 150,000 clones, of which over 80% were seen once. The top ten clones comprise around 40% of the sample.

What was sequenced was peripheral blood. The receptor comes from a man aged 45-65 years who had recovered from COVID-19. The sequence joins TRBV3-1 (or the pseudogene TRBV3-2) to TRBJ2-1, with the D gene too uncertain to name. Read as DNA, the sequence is TGTGCCAGCAGCCAAGGTCGGGTATCCAATGAGCAGTTCTTC. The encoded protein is CASSQGRVSNEQFF.